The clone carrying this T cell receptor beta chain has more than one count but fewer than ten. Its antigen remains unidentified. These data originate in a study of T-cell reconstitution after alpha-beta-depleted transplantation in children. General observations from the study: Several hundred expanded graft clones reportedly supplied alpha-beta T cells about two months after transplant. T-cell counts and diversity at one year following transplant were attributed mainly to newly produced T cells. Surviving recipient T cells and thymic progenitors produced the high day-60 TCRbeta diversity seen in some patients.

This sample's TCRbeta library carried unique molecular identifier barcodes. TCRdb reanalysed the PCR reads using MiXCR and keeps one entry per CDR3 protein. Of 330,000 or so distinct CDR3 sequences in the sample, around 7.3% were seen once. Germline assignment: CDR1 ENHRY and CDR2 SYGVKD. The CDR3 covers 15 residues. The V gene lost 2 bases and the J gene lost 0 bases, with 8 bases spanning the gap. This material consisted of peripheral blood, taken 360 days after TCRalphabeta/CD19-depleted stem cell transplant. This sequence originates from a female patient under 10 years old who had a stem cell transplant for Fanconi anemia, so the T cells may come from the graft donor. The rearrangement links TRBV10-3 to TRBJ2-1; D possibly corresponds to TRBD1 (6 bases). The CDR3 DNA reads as TGTGCCATCAGTGAGGTCAGGGGCTCCTACAATGAGCAGTTCTTC. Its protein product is CAISEVRGSYNEQFF.